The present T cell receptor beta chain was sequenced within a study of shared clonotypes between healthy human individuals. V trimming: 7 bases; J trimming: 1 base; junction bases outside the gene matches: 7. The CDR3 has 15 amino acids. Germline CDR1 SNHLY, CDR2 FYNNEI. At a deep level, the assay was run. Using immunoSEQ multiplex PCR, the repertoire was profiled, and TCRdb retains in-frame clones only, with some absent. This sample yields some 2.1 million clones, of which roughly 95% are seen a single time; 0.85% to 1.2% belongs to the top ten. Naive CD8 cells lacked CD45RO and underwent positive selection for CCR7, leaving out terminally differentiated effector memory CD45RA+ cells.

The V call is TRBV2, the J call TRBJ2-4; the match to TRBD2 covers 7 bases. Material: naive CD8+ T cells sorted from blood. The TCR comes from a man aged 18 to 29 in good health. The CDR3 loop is CASTESGGAKNIQYF. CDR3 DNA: TGTGCCAGCACGGAATCCGGGGGGGCCAAAAACATTCAGTACTTC.